The rows below give T cell receptor beta chains drawn from one sample of a study of blood T cell repertoires in COVID-19. Profiled with immunoSEQ multiplex PCR; TCRdb holds only in-frame clones, not every one. In the table there are some 68,000 clones, 70% to 85% of which are singletons. Sequenced sample: peripheral blood. Receptor source: a man aged 70 or older with acute or convalescent COVID-19. CDR3s include the opening cysteine and the closing phenylalanine or tryptophan. A D gene is named only where the DNA matches it firmly. A clone size is listed for some rows: how often the clone was seen (once, few, many), or a class if it is expanded.

>-|TRBJ2-1|TRBV3-1/TRBV3-2|-
TGTGCCAGCAGCCCCCTTAAAGGCGGGTCCCGGCCATCTACCACGTGGAATGAGCAGTTCTTC
CASSPLKGGSRPSTTWNEQFF
>-|TRBJ2-2|TRBV15|-
TGTGCCACCGCGGGGTTCGCGAACACCGGGGAGCTGTTTTTT
CATAGFANTGELFF
>-|TRBJ2-7|TRBV7-2|few
TGTGCCAGCAGCTTAGGTGGCCGGAGCTCCTACGAGCAGTACTTC
CASSLGGRSSYEQYF
>-|TRBJ1-2|TRBV7-3|-
TGTGCCAGCAGCTTAACACCGACAGAGAACTATGGCTACACCTTC
CASSLTPTENYGYTF
>-|TRBJ2-1|TRBV6-5|-
TGTGCCAGCAGCCGGGACAATTTTTATGAGCAGTTCTTC
CASSRDNFYEQFF
>-|TRBJ2-2|TRBV10-3|-
TGTGCCATCAGTGAGAATAAGGGGTCGAACACCGGGGAGCTGTTTTTT
CAISENKGSNTGELFF
>TRBD2|TRBJ2-7|TRBV5-4|-
TGTGCCAGCAGCCGTTCCGGGACTAGCGGTGTCCGTTCCTACGAGCAGTACTTC
CASSRSGTSGVRSYEQYF
>TRBD1|TRBJ1-4|TRBV28|-
TGTGCCAGCAGCACCGGGACAGGCTTAATGAAACTGTTTTTT
CASSTGTGLMKLFF
>TRBD1|TRBJ2-7|TRBV19|-
TGTGCCAGTAGTCGGACAGGGCCCAGCTACGAGCAGTACTTC
CASSRTGPSYEQYF
>TRBD2|TRBJ2-5|TRBV12-5|-
TGTGCTAGTGGTTTGGTCCTAGCGGGAGGGTATGAGACCCAGTACTTC
CASGLVLAGGYETQYF
>-|TRBJ2-2|TRBV7-7|-
TGTGCCAGCAGCAACAGGGCTTCGGAGCTGTTTTTT
CASSNRASELFF